Below are 27 T cell receptor beta chains sequenced from a single sample in a study of T cell responses to AZD1222 COVID-19 vaccine. Using immunoSEQ multiplex PCR, the repertoire was profiled, and TCRdb retains in-frame clones only, with some absent. The profile shows approximately 76,000 clones, 88% of them singletons. The sequenced sample was peripheral blood, obtained on day 0 of AZD1222 vaccination. These TCRs come from an adult in good health.

V gene TRBV12-3 or TRBV12-4 combines with J gene TRBJ1-2; tentative D call: TRBD1 (5 bases). The length of the CDR3 is 13 residues. V was shortened by 9 bases and J by 2 bases, with 13 bases between the two germline ends. The CDR3 sequence: CASQLQGNYGYTF. The CDR3 nucleotides are TGTGCCAGTCAACTCCAGGGAAACTATGGCTACACCTTC.

This clone occurred once. The V gene is TRBV7-7, the J gene TRBJ2-2; TRBD2 agrees at 8 bases. Trimming took 5 bases from V and 2 from J; bases not matched to a gene: 10. The CDR3 length is 17 residues. Germline V gene sequence: CDR1 SSHAT, CDR2 FNYEAQ (reference sequence). CDR3 DNA: TGTGCCAGCAGCGCCACAACTAGCGGAGCTAACACCGGGGAGCTGTTTTTT. Its protein is CASSATTSGANTGELFF.

The chain couples TRBV27 to TRBJ2-3; possibly TRBD2 for D (5 bases). Germline values: CDR1 MNHEY, CDR2 SMNVEV (reference sequence). V dropped 7 bases and J dropped 4 bases, with 18 bases sitting between them. The CDR3 length is 15 residues. The CDR3 reads CASMTGVPTPDTQYF. In nucleotides, the CDR3 is TGTGCCAGCATGACCGGGGTCCCCACCCCAGATACGCAGTATTTT.

The V and J genes are TRBV29-1 and TRBJ2-7; D perhaps matches TRBD2 (6 bases). Per the germline V gene, CDR1 is SQVTM and CDR2 is ANQGSEA. CDR3 length: 13 amino acids. V shed 5 bases and J shed 6 bases, with 17 bases lying between them. The CDR3 reads CSVPGLQISEQYF. The CDR3 nucleotides read TGCAGCGTTCCAGGACTACAAATCTCCGAGCAGTACTTC.

The genes are TRBV28 and TRBJ1-1; the D gene is possibly TRBD1 (5 bases). With 2 bases removed from V and 5 bases from J, the gap between germline ends came to 12 bases. The germline V gene has CDR1 MDHEN and CDR2 SYDVKM. The CDR3 totals 14 residues. CDR3 residues: CASSLVTGETEAFF. As DNA, the CDR3 is TGTGCCAGCAGTTTAGTAACGGGGGAGACTGAAGCTTTCTTT.

The genes are TRBV27 and TRBJ2-7; 8 nucleotides align to TRBD1. Germline V lookup: CDR1 MNHEY, CDR2 SMNVEV (reference sequence). Losses at the gene ends were 8 bases for V and 1 base for J; bases not matched to a gene: 10. The CDR3 is 15 amino acids. The CDR3 reads CASRPRGLISYEQYF. The DNA of the CDR3 is TGTGCCAGCCGCCCCAGGGGGCTAATATCCTACGAGCAGTACTTC.

The gene calls are TRBV27 and TRBJ2-4; D unclear. Germline-derived CDR1 and CDR2 are MNHEY and SMNVEV (reference sequence). The CDR3 extends over 14 amino acids. Trimming took off 4 bases at V and 2 bases at J, with 9 bases between the two ends. The CDR3 bases are TGTGCCAGCAGTTCCAGGATCCCCAAAAACATTCAGTACTTC. This sequence encodes CASSSRIPKNIQYF.

The V and J genes are TRBV11-2 and TRBJ1-6, with a weak D call TRBD1 (5 bases). Trimming pared 1 base from V and 9 bases from J, leaving 19 bases between. Germline values: CDR1 SGHAT, CDR2 FQNNGV. The length of the CDR3 is 17 residues. CDR3 DNA sequence: TGTGCCAGCAGCTTAGGTCCCTCGGAGGGACGGGGTTCACCCCTCCACTTT. It translates to CASSLGPSEGRGSPLHF.

This sequence joins TRBV4-1 and TRBJ1-5; the D is unclear. CDR1 MGHRA and CDR2 YSYEKL come from the germline V gene. This CDR3 spans 15 amino acids. Trimming cost V 4 bases and J 0 bases, with 10 bases left between them. This CDR3 reads CASSRKLGSNQPQHF. DNA for the CDR3: TGCGCCAGCAGCCGGAAACTGGGTAGCAATCAGCCCCAGCATTTT.

This clone was seen a single time. The chain recombines TRBV19 with TRBJ2-1; D remains ambiguous. The CDR3 totals 16 residues. V was cut by 7 bases and J by 0 bases, with 16 bases left in between. Germline V gene lookup returns CDR1 LNHDA and CDR2 SQIVND (reference sequence). The CDR3 here is CASTPRGAYSYNEQFF. CDR3 DNA sequence: TGTGCCAGTACCCCAAGAGGAGCTTACTCCTACAATGAGCAGTTCTTC.

The chain links TRBV4-1 to TRBJ1-1; D call uncertain. Germline V lookup: CDR1 MGHRA, CDR2 YSYEKL. The CDR3 has 14 residues. V dropped 7 bases and J dropped 1 base, with 13 bases sitting between them. The CDR3: CASTRHLGNTEAFF. The CDR3 nucleotides read TGCGCCAGCACTCGTCATTTAGGGAACACTGAAGCTTTCTTT.

The J gene is TRBJ1-6, the V gene TRBV6-5; D ambiguous. Germline-derived CDR1 and CDR2 are MNHEY and SVGAGI. Trimming removed 2 bases at V and 2 bases at J, with 10 bases between. This CDR3 is built from 16 residues. The CDR3 is CASSYEGATYNSPLHF. The CDR3 DNA reads TGTGCCAGCAGTTACGAGGGCGCGACCTATAATTCACCCCTCCACTTT.

J is TRBJ2-7 and V is TRBV28; D may be TRBD1 (5 bases). The V end lost 10 bases, the J end lost 2 bases, and 18 bases lay between the germline ends. The CDR3 covers 14 residues. Germline V CDR1 and CDR2: MDHEN, SYDVKM. The CDR3 here is CATKDTSKPYEQYF. For the CDR3, the DNA is TGTGCCACCAAGGACACCTCAAAGCCCTACGAGCAGTACTTC.

The V gene is TRBV19, the J gene TRBJ2-7; TRBD2 agrees at 7 bases. J lost 2 bases, V lost 0 bases, and 4 bases had no gene match. Looked up from germline, CDR1 is LNHDA and CDR2 is SQIVND (reference sequence). The CDR3 consists of 15 residues. Written as DNA, the CDR3 is TGTGCCAGTAGTATAGATGGACTAGGTCCCTACGAGCAGTACTTC. The encoded protein is CASSIDGLGPYEQYF.

The V call is TRBV9, the J call TRBJ2-7; TRBD1 or TRBD2 may be the D gene (5 bases each). The CDR3 has 15 residues. CDR1 and CDR2 from the germline V gene are SGDLS and YYNGEE. V lost 0 bases to trimming and J lost 0 bases, with 10 bases between them. CDR3 in amino acids: CASSVVGDLSYEQYF. CDR3 nucleotide sequence: TGTGCCAGCAGCGTAGTCGGGGACCTCTCCTACGAGCAGTACTTC. The variable domain in full, completed from reference TRBV9 and TRBJ2-7, reads DSGVTQTPKHLITATGQRVTLRCSPRSGDLSVYWYQQSLDQGLQFLIQYYNGEERAKGNILERFSAQQFPDLHSELNLSSLELGDSALYFCASSVVGDLSYEQYFGPGTRLTVT.

The V call is TRBV3-1 (or the pseudogene TRBV3-2), the J call TRBJ2-7; D is tentatively TRBD1 or TRBD2 (5 bases each). The V end lost 4 bases, the J end lost 1 base, and 17 bases lay between the germline ends. CDR1 and CDR2 from the germline V gene are LGHDT and YNNKEL (reference sequence). The CDR3 totals 16 residues. The CDR3 DNA sequence: TGTGCCAGCAGCCCTTTTTTGGGACCGACATCCTACGAGCAGTACTTC. Protein: CASSPFLGPTSYEQYF.

The chain is built from TRBV2 and TRBJ2-2; D is unclear. In germline, CDR1 is SNHLY, CDR2 FYNNEI. This CDR3 has 12 residues. V was shortened by 4 bases and J by 7 bases, with 7 bases between the two germline ends. Written as DNA, the CDR3 is TGTGCCAGCAGTGTACCGGGCGGGGAGCTGTTTTTT. The encoded protein is CASSVPGGELFF.

The CDR3 nucleotides are TGTGCCAGCAGCTTAAGCAGCGGGAATCAGCCCCAGCATTTT. Encoded protein: CASSLSSGNQPQHF. The chain uses TRBV7-9 and TRBJ1-5, with D uncertain. Trimming took 2 bases from V and 4 from J, leaving 9 bases between them. CDR1 SEHNR and CDR2 FQNEAQ come from the germline V gene (reference sequence). This CDR3 spans 14 amino acids.

The V and J genes are TRBV7-9 and TRBJ2-3; D not certain. V lost 3 bases to trimming and J lost 6 bases, with 7 bases between them. This CDR3 contains 12 residues. CDR1 SEHNR and CDR2 FQNEAQ come from the germline V gene (reference sequence). DNA for the CDR3: TGTGCCAGCAGCTTGGGTCGGGATACGCAGTATTTT. It yields the protein CASSLGRDTQYF.

This clone was observed a handful of times. This sequence joins TRBV27 and TRBJ2-1; TRBD1 matches 12 bases. The CDR3 runs 17 residues. CDR1 and CDR2 (germline): MNHEY, SMNVEV (reference sequence). V dropped 5 bases and J dropped 7; count of bases not matched to a gene: 12. The DNA for the CDR3 is TGTGCCAGCAGTCCCCAAACCCCGGGACAGGGGGCGAATGAGCAGTTCTTC. It encodes CASSPQTPGQGANEQFF.

This chain joins TRBV3-1 (or the pseudogene TRBV3-2) and TRBJ1-4; maybe TRBD1 (5 bases). The V end lost 4 bases, the J end lost 6 bases, and 18 bases lay between the germline ends. The CDR3 consists of 16 residues. Per germline, CDR1 LGHDT and CDR2 YNNKEL (reference sequence). The CDR3 loop reads CASSRAWGGGYEKLFF. CDR3 DNA sequence: TGTGCCAGCAGCCGGGCCTGGGGGGGTGGCTATGAAAAACTGTTTTTT.

This clone has just one count. CDR3 amino acids: CASSISGRTEAFF. The CDR3, as DNA: TGTGCCAGTAGTATCTCAGGGCGCACTGAAGCTTTCTTT. This chain connects TRBV19 to TRBJ1-1; tentative D call: TRBD1 (5 bases). CDR1 and CDR2 (germline): LNHDA, SQIVND (reference sequence). This CDR3 has 13 amino acids. Deletions cut 3 bases from V and 4 bases from J, with 9 bases between.

The chain couples TRBV4-2 to TRBJ2-2; D unclear. Germline CDR1 is LGHNA and CDR2 is YNFKEQ. This CDR3 is built from 14 residues. Trimming took 0 bases from V and 3 from J, leaving 5 bases between them. The CDR3 bases are TGTGCCAGCAGCCAAGATCCCTACACCGGGGAGCTGTTTTTT. The encoded protein is CASSQDPYTGELFF.

This chain links TRBV21-1 with TRBJ2-1; no check of the table's D call, TRBD2, against the DNA was made. TRBV21-1 is labeled a pseudogene. This CDR3 region has 17 residues. This CDR3 reads CASSKLAGVRLRNEQFF. DNA of the CDR3: TGTGCCAGCAGCAAACTAGCGGGAGTTCGGCTACGGAATGAGCAGTTCTTC.

This chain joins TRBV5-5 and TRBJ2-7, with D hard to call. V lost 0 bases and J 2 bases, leaving 12 bases between the germline ends. Germline assignment: CDR1 SGHKS and CDR2 YYEKEE (reference sequence). CDR3 length: 15 amino acids. The CDR3 reads CASSLDFGEAYEQYF. In DNA form, the CDR3 reads TGTGCCAGCAGCTTGGATTTTGGGGAAGCCTACGAGCAGTACTTC.

This clone was counted a single time. The V gene is TRBV5-4, the J gene TRBJ2-7; possibly TRBD1 or TRBD2 for D (5 bases each). The germline CDR1 and CDR2 sequences are SGHNT and YYREEE (reference sequence). The V gene lost 4 bases and the J gene lost 6 bases, with 20 bases spanning the gap. CDR3 length: 15 residues. CDR3 protein: CASSPSGGPIAEQYF. In DNA form, the CDR3 reads TGTGCCAGCAGCCCGTCTGGGGGACCCATAGCCGAGCAGTACTTC. The variable domain in full, completed from reference TRBV5-4 and TRBJ2-7, reads ETGVTQSPTHLIKTRGQQVTLRCSSQSGHNTVSWYQQALGQGPQFIFQYYREEENGRGNFPPRFSGLQFPNYSSELNVNALELDDSALYLCASSPSGGPIAEQYFGPGTRLTVT.

The chain combines TRBV9 with TRBJ2-7; D gene ambiguous. Germline CDR1 and CDR2: SGDLS and YYNGEE. This CDR3 contains 14 residues. The ends were cut back, 4 bases at V and 1 base at J, with 12 bases in the middle. The CDR3 here is CASSLDGTSYEQYF. CDR3 in DNA: TGTGCCAGCAGCCTGGACGGAACATCCTACGAGCAGTACTTC.